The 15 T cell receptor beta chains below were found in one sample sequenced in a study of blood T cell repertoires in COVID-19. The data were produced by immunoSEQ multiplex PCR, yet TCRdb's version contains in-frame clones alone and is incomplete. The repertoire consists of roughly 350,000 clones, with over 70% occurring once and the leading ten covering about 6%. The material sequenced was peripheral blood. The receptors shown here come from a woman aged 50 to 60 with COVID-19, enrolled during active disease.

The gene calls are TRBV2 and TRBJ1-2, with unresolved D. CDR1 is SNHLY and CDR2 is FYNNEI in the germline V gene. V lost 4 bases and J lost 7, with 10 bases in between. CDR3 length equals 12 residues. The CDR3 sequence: CASSGAWSGYTF. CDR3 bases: TGTGCCAGCAGTGGTGCGTGGAGTGGCTACACCTTC.

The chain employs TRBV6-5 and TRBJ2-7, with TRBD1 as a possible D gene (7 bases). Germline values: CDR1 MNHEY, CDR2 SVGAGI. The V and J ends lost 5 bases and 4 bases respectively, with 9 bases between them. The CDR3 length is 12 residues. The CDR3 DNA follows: TGTGCCAGCAGTCAGGGGGGTTACGAGCAGTACTTC. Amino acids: CASSQGGYEQYF.

The DNA of the CDR3 is TGCGCCAGCAGCTTGGAGGGCGGGAGGGCCATTTACACCGGGGAGCTGTTTTTT. Translating gives CASSLEGGRAIYTGELFF. V gene TRBV5-1 combines with J gene TRBJ2-2; 9 positions match TRBD2. Losses at the gene ends were 0 bases for V and 3 bases for J; bases not matched to a gene: 9. The CDR3 spans 18 residues. Germline CDR1 and CDR2: SGHRS and YFSETQ.

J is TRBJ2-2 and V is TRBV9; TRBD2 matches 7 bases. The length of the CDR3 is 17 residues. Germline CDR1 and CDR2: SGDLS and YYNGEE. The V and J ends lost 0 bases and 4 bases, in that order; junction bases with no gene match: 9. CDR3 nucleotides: TGTGCCAGCAGCGTAGGTTGGGGGGGAGCGGGCACCGGGGAGCTGTTTTTT. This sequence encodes CASSVGWGGAGTGELFF.

For the CDR3, the DNA is TGTGCCAGCATGACAGGGAGCTCTGGGGCCAACGTCCTGACTTTC. The encoded protein is CASMTGSSGANVLTF. J is TRBJ2-6 and V is TRBV6-5; 7 bases align to TRBD1. Unmatched junction bases numbered 3, after V lost 7 bases and J lost 0 bases. In germline, CDR1 is MNHEY, CDR2 SVGAGI. The CDR3 consists of 15 residues.

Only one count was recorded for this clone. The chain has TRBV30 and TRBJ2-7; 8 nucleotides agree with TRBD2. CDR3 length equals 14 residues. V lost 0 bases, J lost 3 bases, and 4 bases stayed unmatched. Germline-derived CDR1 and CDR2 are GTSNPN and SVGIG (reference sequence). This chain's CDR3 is CAWSVSSGVYEQYF. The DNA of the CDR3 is TGTGCCTGGAGTGTGAGTAGCGGGGTCTACGAGCAGTACTTC. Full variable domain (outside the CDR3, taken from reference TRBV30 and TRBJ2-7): SQTIHQWPATLVQPVGSPLSLECTVEGTSNPNLYWYRQAAGRGLQLLFYSVGIGQISSEVPQNLSASRPQDRQFILSSKKLLLSDSGFYLCAWSVSSGVYEQYFGPGTRLTVT.

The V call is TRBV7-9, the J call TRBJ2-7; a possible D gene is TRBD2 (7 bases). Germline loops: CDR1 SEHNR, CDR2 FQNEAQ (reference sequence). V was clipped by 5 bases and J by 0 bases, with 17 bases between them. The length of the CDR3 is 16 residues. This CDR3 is CASSPRGEGDSYEQYF. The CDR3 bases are TGTGCCAGCAGCCCTCGGGGGGAGGGGGACTCCTACGAGCAGTACTTC.

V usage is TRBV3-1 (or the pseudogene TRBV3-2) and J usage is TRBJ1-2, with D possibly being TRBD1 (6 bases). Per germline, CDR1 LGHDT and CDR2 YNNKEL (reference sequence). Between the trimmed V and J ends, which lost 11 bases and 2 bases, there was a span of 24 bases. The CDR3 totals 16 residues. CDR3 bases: TGTGCCGGTGGGCCGGGACATCGGGACACGAACTATGGCTACACCTTC. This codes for CAGGPGHRDTNYGYTF.

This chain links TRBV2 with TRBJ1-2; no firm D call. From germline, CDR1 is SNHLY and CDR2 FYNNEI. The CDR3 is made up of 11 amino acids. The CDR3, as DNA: TGTGCTATGTGGAGGGACTATGGCTACACCTTC. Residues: CAMWRDYGYTF.

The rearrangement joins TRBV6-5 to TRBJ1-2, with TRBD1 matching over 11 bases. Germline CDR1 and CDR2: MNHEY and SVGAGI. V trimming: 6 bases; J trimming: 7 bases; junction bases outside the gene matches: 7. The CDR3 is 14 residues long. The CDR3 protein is CASRPGQGASGYTF. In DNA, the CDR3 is TGTGCCAGCAGACCCGGACAGGGGGCGAGTGGCTACACCTTC.

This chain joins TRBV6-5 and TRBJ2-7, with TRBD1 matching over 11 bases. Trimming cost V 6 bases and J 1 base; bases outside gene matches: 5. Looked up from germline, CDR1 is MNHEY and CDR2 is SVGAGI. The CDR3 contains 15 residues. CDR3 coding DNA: TGTGCCAGCAGAGTTGGACAGGGGGCTTCCTACGAGCAGTACTTC. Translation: CASRVGQGASYEQYF.

DNA of the CDR3: TGTGCCAGCAGCCCCGGAGGACAGGGGATGAACACTGAAGCTTTCTTT. It codes for CASSPGGQGMNTEAFF. The gene calls are TRBV5-4 and TRBJ1-1; 9 nucleotides align to TRBD1. Germline V gives CDR1 SGHNT, CDR2 YYREEE (reference sequence). V shed 4 bases and J 0 bases; nucleotides not matched to a gene: 7. CDR3 length: 16 amino acids.

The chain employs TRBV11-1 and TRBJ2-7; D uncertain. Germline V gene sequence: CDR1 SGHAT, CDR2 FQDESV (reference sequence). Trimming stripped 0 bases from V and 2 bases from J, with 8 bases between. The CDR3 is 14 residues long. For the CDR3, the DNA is TGTGCCAGCAGCTTAGCGAGTTCGACCTACGAGCAGTACTTC. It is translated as CASSLASSTYEQYF.

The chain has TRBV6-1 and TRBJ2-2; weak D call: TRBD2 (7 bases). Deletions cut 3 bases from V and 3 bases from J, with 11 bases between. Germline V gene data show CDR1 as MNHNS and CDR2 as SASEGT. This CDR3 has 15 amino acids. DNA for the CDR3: TGTGCCAGCAGTGATGAGGGGGGGGACACCGGGGAGCTGTTTTTT. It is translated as CASSDEGGDTGELFF.

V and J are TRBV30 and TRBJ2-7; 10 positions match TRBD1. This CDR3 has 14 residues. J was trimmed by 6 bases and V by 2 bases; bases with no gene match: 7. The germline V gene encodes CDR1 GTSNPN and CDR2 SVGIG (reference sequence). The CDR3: CAWSMTGGLGEQYF. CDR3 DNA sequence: TGTGCCTGGAGTATGACAGGGGGCTTGGGCGAGCAGTACTTC.